Below, 18 T cell receptor beta chains from the same sample are listed, as sequenced in a study of graft-versus-host responses after intestinal transplantation. Measured with immunoSEQ multiplex PCR; TCRdb has only the in-frame clones, and not every one. This sample has approximately 100,000 clones, with about 82% found just once. Specimen: PBMCs, collected 255 days after intestinal transplant. These receptors were obtained from a human patient who received an intestinal transplant, so some T cells may come from the graft donor.

This clone has a single count. This sequence joins TRBV28 and TRBJ2-5, with D perhaps matching TRBD1 (5 bases). Germline values: CDR1 MDHEN, CDR2 SYDVKM. This CDR3 region has 13 residues. V was pared by 2 bases and J by 4 bases, with 8 bases between. The CDR3 loop reads CASSLQGGETQYF. Here the CDR3 DNA reads TGTGCCAGCAGTTTACAGGGCGGAGAGACCCAGTACTTC.

The chain has TRBV19 and TRBJ2-4; 12 nucleotides agree with TRBD1. Trimming removed 4 bases from V and 3 bases from J; junction bases left unmatched: 16. The germline V gene encodes CDR1 LNHDA and CDR2 SQIVND (reference sequence). The CDR3 has 20 amino acids. This CDR3 is CASSSLTGTGGKWDKNIQYF. The DNA of the CDR3 is TGTGCCAGTAGTAGCCTCACCGGGACAGGGGGCAAGTGGGACAAAAACATTCAGTACTTC. The full variable domain, completed using reference TRBV19 and TRBJ2-4, is DGGITQSPKYLFRKEGQNVTLSCEQNLNHDAMYWYRQDPGQGLRLIYYSQIVNDFQKGDIAEGYSVSREKKESFPLTVTSAQKNPTAFYLCASSSLTGTGGKWDKNIQYFGAGTRLSVL.

This clone was counted only a few times. The chain has TRBV21-1 and TRBJ1-5; TRBD1 is the table's D call, not checked against the DNA. TRBV21-1 is a pseudogene segment. CDR3 length: 17 amino acids. This chain's CDR3 is CASSKNTGTGGLQPQHF. The CDR3 DNA is TGTGCCAGCAGCAAAAACACCGGGACAGGGGGTTTGCAGCCCCAGCATTTT.

The rearrangement links TRBV11-3 to TRBJ1-4; D may be TRBD1 (6 bases). CDR1 and CDR2 from the germline V gene are SGHNT and YENEEA. V gave up 5 bases and J gave up 10 bases, with 26 bases separating them. The CDR3 length is 17 residues. The CDR3 DNA reads as TGTGCCAGCAGCCAAGTATCGTACCAGCTCAGGGGAAGAAAACTGTTTTTT. It specifies CASSQVSYQLRGRKLFF.

This clone was observed a single time. CDR3 sequence: CASSFSPVGNSPLHF. The DNA for the CDR3 is TGTGCCAGCAGTTTCAGTCCGGTTGGAAATTCACCCCTCCACTTT. The gene calls are TRBV28 and TRBJ1-6; D is unclear. Trimming shortened V by 3 bases and J by 7 bases, and 13 bases separated the two germline ends. This CDR3 has 15 residues. CDR1 is MDHEN, CDR2 SYDVKM, per germline.

The chain carries TRBV5-1 and TRBJ2-1, with 10 bases fitting TRBD2. The CDR3 is 14 residues long. The germline V gene encodes CDR1 SGHRS and CDR2 YFSETQ. After removal of 7 bases from V and 3 bases from J, the junction contained 4 bases not matched to a gene. The CDR3 bases are TGCGCCAGCCGACTAGCGGGTCGCTACAATGAGCAGTTCTTC. Translated: CASRLAGRYNEQFF.

Remarks on this clone: The junction differs from germline at one of its ends, possibly a read error. The J gene is TRBJ1-1, the V gene TRBV15; D unclear. The CDR3 consists of 14 residues. Germline V gives CDR1 LNHNV, CDR2 YYDKDF (reference sequence). As DNA, the CDR3 is TGTGCCATCAGCAGAGGTAGGGCGAACACTGAAGCTTTCTTT. Protein product: CAISRGRANTEAFF. Variable domain in full (rest from reference TRBV15 and TRBJ1-1): DAMVIQNPRYQVTQFGKPVTLSCSQTLNHNVMYWYQQKSSQAPKLLFHYYDKDFNNEADTPDNFQSRRPNTSFCFLDIRSPGLGDTAMYLCAISRGRANTEAFFGQGTRLTVV.

J is TRBJ1-3 and V is TRBV19; no clear D gene. Looked up from germline, CDR1 is LNHDA and CDR2 is SQIVND (reference sequence). Deletions cut 8 bases from V and 0 bases from J, with 14 bases between. The CDR3 extends over 15 amino acids. The CDR3 coding sequence is TGTGCCAGTTCGACATGGGCGCTCTCTGGAAACACCATATATTTT. Protein product: CASSTWALSGNTIYF.

The chain carries TRBV2 and TRBJ2-5; possible D gene TRBD1, 6 bases. V lost 6 bases and J 2 bases, leaving 10 bases between the germline ends. The CDR3 sequence is 13 residues long. Germline CDR1 is SNHLY and CDR2 is FYNNEI. The CDR3, as DNA: TGTGCCAGCAGCGACGGACAGCAAGAGACCCAGTACTTC. The encoded protein is CASSDGQQETQYF. Full variable domain (outside the CDR3, taken from reference TRBV2 and TRBJ2-5): EPEVTQTPSHQVTQMGQEVILRCVPISNHLYFYWYRQILGQKVEFLVSFYNNEISEKSEIFDDQFSVERPDGSNFTLKIRSTKLEDSAMYFCASSDGQQETQYFGPGTRLLVL.

The chain recombines TRBV28 with TRBJ2-1, with 10 nucleotides matching TRBD1. The CDR3 is 16 residues long. V lost 7 bases to trimming and J lost 4 bases; unmatched junction nucleotides: 10. The germline gives CDR1 MDHEN, CDR2 SYDVKM. The CDR3 region has the DNA TGTGCCAGCAAAACTGTTCCGGGACAGGGGTACAATGAGCAGTTCTTC. Amino acids: CASKTVPGQGYNEQFF.

V usage is TRBV7-6 and J usage is TRBJ2-1; D may correspond to TRBD1 or TRBD2 (6 bases each). Per the germline V gene, CDR1 is SGHVS and CDR2 is FNYEAQ. Trimming pared 2 bases from V and 0 bases from J, leaving 17 bases between. The CDR3 length is 18 residues. This CDR3 reads CASSLNVQWGASYNEQFF. CDR3 in DNA: TGTGCCAGCAGCTTAAATGTCCAGTGGGGGGCCTCCTACAATGAGCAGTTCTTC. Full variable domain (rest looked up from reference TRBV7-6 and TRBJ2-1): GAGVSQSPRYKVTKRGQDVALRCDPISGHVSLYWYRQALGQGPEFLTYFNYEAQQDKSGLPNDRFSAERPEGSISTLTIQRTEQRDSAMYRCASSLNVQWGASYNEQFFGPGTRLTVL.

This rearrangement joins TRBV19 to TRBJ1-2; 7 bases align to TRBD1. The CDR3 has 16 residues. Germline trimming cut 1 base from V and 4 bases from J; bases unmatched to any gene: 9. Looked up from germline, CDR1 is LNHDA and CDR2 is SQIVND (reference sequence). CDR3 sequence reads: CASSIGPDRESYGYTF. CDR3 nucleotides: TGTGCCAGTAGTATAGGCCCAGACAGGGAAAGCTATGGCTACACCTTC.

This clone has a single count. The chain has TRBV6-5 and TRBJ1-6; D possibly corresponds to TRBD1 (6 bases). CDR3 length: 15 residues. V lost 2 bases to trimming and J lost 2 bases, with 7 bases between them. Germline V gene data show CDR1 as MNHEY and CDR2 as SVGAGI. CDR3 sequence reads: CASSYEGAYNSPLHF. The CDR3 DNA sequence: TGTGCCAGCAGTTACGAGGGGGCCTATAATTCACCCCTCCACTTT.

The V and J genes are TRBV28 and TRBJ1-5, with D unresolved. The germline V gene has CDR1 MDHEN and CDR2 SYDVKM. CDR3 length equals 13 residues. Trimming took off 3 bases at V and 8 bases at J, with 11 bases between the two ends. The CDR3, as DNA: TGTGCCAGCAGTTTTAACTTTCAAGAGCCCCAGCATTTT. Translated, it gives CASSFNFQEPQHF.

This chain joins TRBV28 and TRBJ1-2; D is uncertain. The V and J ends lost 10 bases and 4 bases respectively, with 10 bases between them. The CDR3 is 11 residues long. Germline V gene data show CDR1 as MDHEN and CDR2 as SYDVKM. CDR3 region: CATRGGYGYTF. The CDR3 nucleotides read TGTGCCACCCGGGGTGGCTATGGCTACACCTTC.

This clone has a handful of counts. The chain uses TRBV28 and TRBJ2-3; D possibly matches TRBD1 or TRBD2 (5 bases each). Trimming took 9 bases from V and 2 from J, leaving 12 bases between them. This CDR3 has 13 residues. Germline V gene sequence: CDR1 MDHEN, CDR2 SYDVKM. This CDR3 reads CASTGTNTDTQYF. CDR3 bases: TGTGCCAGTACCGGGACCAACACAGATACGCAGTATTTT.

This sequence joins TRBV11-2 and TRBJ2-7, with D uncertain. Trimming stripped 5 bases from V and 5 bases from J, with 19 bases between. CDR3 length: 15 residues. Germline V gene sequence: CDR1 SGHAT, CDR2 FQNNGV. The chain's CDR3 is CASSPSASRPHEQYF. The CDR3 nucleotides are TGTGCCAGCAGCCCTTCTGCCTCCCGGCCTCACGAGCAGTACTTC.

The count of this clone is one. The V and J genes are TRBV11-2 and TRBJ1-6; a possible D gene is TRBD1 (5 bases). Germline V lookup: CDR1 SGHAT, CDR2 FQNNGV. The V and J ends lost 1 base and 5 bases respectively, with 9 bases between them. The CDR3 totals 15 residues. The CDR3 DNA sequence: TGTGCCAGCAGCTTAGGTGGGACCGATAATTCACCCCTCCACTTT. The encoded protein is CASSLGGTDNSPLHF.